This is a list of T cell receptor beta chains from one sample in a study of blood T cell repertoires in COVID-19. TCRdb's copy holds only in-frame clones and misses some; the assay was immunoSEQ multiplex PCR. This repertoire shows about 280,000 clones, roughly 85% found once; its top ten account for roughly 4.6%. Sequenced: peripheral blood. The receptors were gathered from a man in his fifties or sixties with active or convalescent COVID-19. The CDR3 runs from the conserved cysteine through the conserved F or W. Clone size, where shown, is once, few, many, or a class for clones that have expanded.

V: TRBV9
size: once
CDR3: CASSPTRVPYEQYF

V: TRBV30
size: -
CDR3: CAWSVLSANTGELFF

V: TRBV29-1
size: -
CDR3: CSVEGGLADQETQYF

V: TRBV4-1
size: -
CDR3: CASSQVASGSRYEQFF

V: TRBV19
size: -
CDR3: CASRGRGQETQYF

V: TRBV15
size: -
CDR3: CATSRDVRNTGELFF

V: TRBV7-6
size: -
CDR3: CASSLQLGSGNEQFF

V: TRBV6-5
size: -
CDR3: CASSYDSSTEAFF

V: TRBV5-1
size: -
CDR3: CASSLVAGVNTGELFF

V: TRBV19
size: -
CDR3: CASSMKLAGAYEQYF

V: TRBV7-2
size: -
CDR3: CASTEGGSLYEQYF

V: TRBV9
size: -
CDR3: CASSSHRGRVGQPQHF

V: TRBV18
size: -
CDR3: CASSPRSGSYGTEAFF

V: TRBV27
size: once
CDR3: CASSASLAKSSYNEQFF

V: TRBV10-2
size: -
CDR3: CASRPGQGYTLHF

V: TRBV5-1
size: -
CDR3: CASSLGPWSAGASYEQYF

V: TRBV3-1/TRBV3-2
size: -
CDR3: CASSPLAGVTDTQYF

V: TRBV21-1
size: -
CDR3: CASSIASGSRKTQYF

V: TRBV19
size: few
CDR3: CASSSAGQQYF

V: TRBV7-2
size: -
CDR3: CASSTRRGGRASDTQYF

V: TRBV5-1
size: -
CDR3: CASSLELAGPYEQYF

V: TRBV18
size: -
CDR3: CASSPGTGGHYNEQFF

V: TRBV5-5
size: -
CDR3: CASSSLASEETQYF

V: TRBV11-2
size: few
CDR3: CASSNPPGQTSYEQYF

V: TRBV18
size: few
CDR3: CASSLARDLGEQYF

V: TRBV7-9
size: once
CDR3: CASSLDTAAAEAFF

V: TRBV7-2
size: -
CDR3: CASSRRLAGGYEQYF

V: TRBV12-3/TRBV12-4
size: -
CDR3: CASSQKGYGYTF

V: TRBV4-3
size: -
CDR3: CASSQGTGGVWSNEKLFF

V: TRBV28
size: few
CDR3: CASSLPLGNQPQHF

V: TRBV6-5
size: once
CDR3: CASSYSGIRTDTQYF

V: TRBV12-3/TRBV12-4
size: -
CDR3: CASSPGLFNTQYF

V: TRBV6-2/TRBV6-3
size: -
CDR3: CASSQTGVRTGELFF

V: TRBV28
size: -
CDR3: CASRPSGQKNTEAFF

V: TRBV9
size: -
CDR3: CASSSGRSLVADTQYF

V: TRBV11-2
size: once
CDR3: CASNLMGWAGEEQFF

V: TRBV7-8
size: -
CDR3: CASSLLAGYQETQYF

V: TRBV5-1
size: -
CDR3: CASSLMGAGGNTEAFF

V: TRBV27
size: -
CDR3: CASSLLAEYTDTQYF

V: TRBV19
size: -
CDR3: CASSFSGNLYNEQFF

V: TRBV7-2
size: -
CDR3: CASTHYSMGSPLHF

V: TRBV4-1
size: -
CDR3: CASSPGQGGRYEQYF

V: TRBV4-1
size: -
CDR3: CASSQDMTERSYGYTF

V: TRBV19
size: few
CDR3: CASSIVDGDEQYF

V: TRBV5-1
size: -
CDR3: CASSQGGLVNEQYF

V: TRBV21-1
size: -
CDR3: CASSKPRTTESSYEQYF

V: TRBV3-1/TRBV3-2
size: -
CDR3: CASSLLGLEETQYF

V: TRBV18
size: -
CDR3: CASSAGGYEQYF

V: TRBV20-1
size: -
CDR3: CSASQGKREKLFF

V: TRBV7-8
size: few
CDR3: CASSEYYGSGNTIYF

V: TRBV10-3
size: -
CDR3: CAITDQQGRGTEAFF

V: TRBV7-2
size: -
CDR3: CASSPGLAGEFLQETQYF

V: TRBV27
size: -
CDR3: CASSQGTSAIVGTDTQYF

V: TRBV5-5
size: -
CDR3: CASSLVSGVRYEQYF